Detailed here is one T cell receptor (beta chain). The antigen remains unidentified. The data belong to a study of T cell responses to AZD1222 COVID-19 vaccine. The V gene lost 5 bases and the J gene lost 6 bases, with 9 bases spanning the gap. This CDR3 is 12 amino acids long. Germline V gene data show CDR1 as LNHDA and CDR2 as SQIVND (reference sequence). Points from the study as a whole: There were repertoire samples only from the period after the peak T cell response. Females outnumbered males among donors, who were mostly white British; clonal diversity was possibly underestimated.

Method: immunoSEQ multiplex PCR; TCRdb's copy keeps in-frame clones and lacks some. This table has 160,000 or so clones, around 92% appearing once. Both about-4-week and about-12-week second-dose recipients were combined. V and J are TRBV19 and TRBJ2-3, with D hard to call. This clonotype was obtained from an adult who received the AZD1222 COVID-19 vaccine. The sequencing used peripheral blood, collected 28 days after the second AZD1222 dose. Here the CDR3 reads CASSPPGDTQYF. The CDR3 DNA follows: TGTGCCAGTAGTCCTCCTGGGGATACGCAGTATTTT.